At least ten counts were recorded for the clone carrying this T cell receptor beta chain. The source of the sample is a study of T cells in Graves' hyperthyroidism and ophthalmopathy. Amplified TCR beta CDR3 regions came from RNA transcripts. RT-PCR in the first round (using the HTBI primer set) targeted the TCR CDR3. TCRdb re-called the multiplex PCR reads through MiXCR, storing one row per CDR3 protein. The data hold around 600,000 distinct CDR3 sequences, with 11% to 15% observed a single time. Germline lookup yields CDR1 GTSNPN and CDR2 SVGIG (reference sequence). CDR3 size: 12 residues. V gave up 2 bases and J gave up 0 bases, with 4 bases separating them.

This chain uses TRBV30 with TRBJ2-5; D not certain. The specimen was blood. The receptor was isolated from a woman younger than 30 with Graves' ophthalmopathy. CDR3: CAWSTNQETQYF. For the CDR3, the DNA is TGTGCCTGGAGTACGAACCAAGAGACCCAGTACTTC.